This TCR beta chain was obtained from a study of response to subunit inactivated influenza vaccine. Points on this clonotype: The antigen is undetermined. A much larger clone differs from this one at a single base, so this may be a read error.

TCRdb reprocessed the RT-PCR reads via MiXCR and lists one record per CDR3 protein. The table records around 760,000 distinct CDR3 sequences, approximately 13% of them present only once. Whole-study findings and limits: The authors suggested that every seasonal influenza vaccination recruits few new T cells.

Sequenced here: PBMCs from blood, sampled around two weeks before vaccination. The source is a man aged 50 or older who received an inactivated influenza vaccine.

Written as DNA, the CDR3 is TGTGCCAGCAGTGACAGGGTTAGCACAGATACGCAGTATTTT. It yields the protein CASSDRVSTDTQYF. The chain couples TRBV2 to TRBJ2-3, with TRBD1 as a possible D gene (5 bases). Between the trimmed V and J ends, which lost 3 bases and 0 bases, there was a span of 7 bases. This CDR3 contains 14 residues. CDR1 is SNHLY and CDR2 is FYNNEI in the germline V gene.